One sample yielded the 6 T cell receptor beta chains listed below, sequenced in a study of T cell changes during pregnancy in multiple sclerosis. Measured with immunoSEQ multiplex PCR; TCRdb has only the in-frame clones, and not every one. This sample carries some 77,000 clones, 85% to 95% of them seen once, and the ten largest clones take 2.6%. Material: peripheral blood, obtained after pregnancy. These TCRs come from a female donor in good health, enrolled as a control in a pregnancy study.

This sequence joins TRBV15 and TRBJ2-3; 12 nucleotides agree with TRBD2. Germline CDR1 LNHNV, CDR2 YYDKDF (reference sequence). Trimming cost V 2 bases and J 6 bases; bases outside gene matches: 6. The CDR3 totals 16 residues. The CDR3 coding sequence is TGTGCCACCAGCAGAAACCTAGCGGGAGGGGAGGATACGCAGTATTTT. This gives the protein CATSRNLAGGEDTQYF.

The chain joins TRBV29-1 to TRBJ2-1; 9 bases map to TRBD1. This CDR3 is built from 14 residues. J gave up 7 bases and V 6 bases, and 10 bases lay outside the gene matches. Germline V CDR1 and CDR2: SQVTM, ANQGSEA. In DNA form, the CDR3 reads TGCAGCGTCGAACCGGGACAGGGCAGGAATGAGCAGTTCTTC. It codes for CSVEPGQGRNEQFF.

J is TRBJ2-7 and V is TRBV27, with D possibly matching TRBD2 (6 bases). CDR3 length: 13 amino acids. Trimming stripped 4 bases from V and 1 base from J, with 8 bases between. Germline V gene sequence: CDR1 MNHEY, CDR2 SMNVEV (reference sequence). The chain's CDR3 is CASSSGVSYEQYF. CDR3 DNA sequence: TGTGCCAGCAGTTCGGGGGTTTCCTACGAGCAGTACTTC.

V gene TRBV5-4 combines with J gene TRBJ1-1; 7 bases fit TRBD1. V trimming: 2 bases; J trimming: 0 bases; junction bases outside the gene matches: 7. The CDR3 runs 16 residues. Looked up from germline, CDR1 is SGHNT and CDR2 is YYREEE (reference sequence). The CDR3, as DNA: TGTGCCAGCAGCTTCGGGGGACAGCCTATGAACACTGAAGCTTTCTTT. This gives the protein CASSFGGQPMNTEAFF. The whole variable domain, remainder taken from reference TRBV5-4 and TRBJ1-1, is ETGVTQSPTHLIKTRGQQVTLRCSSQSGHNTVSWYQQALGQGPQFIFQYYREEENGRGNFPPRFSGLQFPNYSSELNVNALELDDSALYLCASSFGGQPMNTEAFFGQGTRLTVV.

The chain carries TRBV11-1 and TRBJ2-7, with D perhaps matching TRBD2 (7 bases). V lost 5 bases, J lost 3 bases, and 14 bases lay in between. CDR1 and CDR2 (germline): SGHAT, FQDESV (reference sequence). The CDR3 contains 14 residues. In DNA form, the CDR3 reads TGTGCCAGCAGCCACGGGGGGCCCAACTACGAGCAGTACTTC. Protein product: CASSHGGPNYEQYF.

The chain uses TRBV27 and TRBJ1-4; a weak D match, TRBD1 (6 bases). This CDR3 contains 16 residues. Germline CDR1 reads MNHEY; CDR2 reads SMNVEV (reference sequence). V lost 9 bases to trimming and J lost 6 bases, with 23 bases between them. CDR3 in amino acids: CASPGNENRVYEKLFF. The DNA for the CDR3 is TGTGCCAGTCCGGGGAACGAGAACAGGGTATATGAAAAACTGTTTTTT.